This T cell receptor (beta chain) came from a study of identical twins. CDR1 and CDR2 from the germline V gene are LGHNA and YSLEER. The V end lost 0 bases, the J end lost 1 base, and 7 bases lay between the germline ends. The CDR3 loop spans 16 amino acids. A universal primer site came from template switching; cDNA carried unique molecular identifiers. TCRdb called the 5' RACE reads again in MiXCR, with one record for every CDR3 protein. The sample has hundreds of thousands of distinct CDR3 sequences; over 8.5% are singletons. This clonotype was seen at least ten times. The same sample was also studied in work on yellow fever vaccine responses in identical twins.

The chain is built from TRBV4-3 and TRBJ2-6, with D unresolved. Specimen: PBMCs. The receptor was derived from a woman younger than 35 in good health. The DNA for the CDR3 is TGCGCCAGCAGCCAAGAACCCGGGTCTGGGGCCAACGTCCTGACTTTC. Protein sequence: CASSQEPGSGANVLTF.